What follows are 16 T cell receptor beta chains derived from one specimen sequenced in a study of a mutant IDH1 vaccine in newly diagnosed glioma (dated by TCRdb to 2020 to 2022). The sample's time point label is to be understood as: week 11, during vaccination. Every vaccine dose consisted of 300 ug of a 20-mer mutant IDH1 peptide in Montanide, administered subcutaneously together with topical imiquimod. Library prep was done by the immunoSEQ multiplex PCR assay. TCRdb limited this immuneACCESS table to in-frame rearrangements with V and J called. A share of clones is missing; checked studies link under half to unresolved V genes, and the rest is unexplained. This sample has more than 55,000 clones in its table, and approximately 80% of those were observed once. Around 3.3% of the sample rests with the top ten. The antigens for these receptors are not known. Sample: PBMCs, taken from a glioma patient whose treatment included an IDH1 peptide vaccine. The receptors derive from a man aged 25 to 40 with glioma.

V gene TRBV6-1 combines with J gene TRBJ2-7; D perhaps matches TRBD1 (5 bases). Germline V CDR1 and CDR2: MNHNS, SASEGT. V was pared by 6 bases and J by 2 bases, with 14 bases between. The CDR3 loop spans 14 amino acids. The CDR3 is CASRTPGIAYEQYF. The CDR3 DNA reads TGTGCCAGCAGGACCCCAGGGATCGCCTACGAGCAGTACTTC.

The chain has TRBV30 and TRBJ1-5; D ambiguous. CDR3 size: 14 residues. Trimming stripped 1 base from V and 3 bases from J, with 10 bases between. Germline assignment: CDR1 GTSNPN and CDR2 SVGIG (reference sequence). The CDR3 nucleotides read TGTGCCTGGAGTGGAGGCAGTCTCAATCAGCCCCAGCATTTT. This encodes CAWSGGSLNQPQHF.

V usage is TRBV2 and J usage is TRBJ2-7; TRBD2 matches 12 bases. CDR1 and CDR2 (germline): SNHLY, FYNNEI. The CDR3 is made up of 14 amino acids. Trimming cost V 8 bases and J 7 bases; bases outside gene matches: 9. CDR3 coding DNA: TGTGCCAGCGGAGGGAGACTAGCGGGGGTTGAGCAGTACTTC. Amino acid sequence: CASGGRLAGVEQYF.

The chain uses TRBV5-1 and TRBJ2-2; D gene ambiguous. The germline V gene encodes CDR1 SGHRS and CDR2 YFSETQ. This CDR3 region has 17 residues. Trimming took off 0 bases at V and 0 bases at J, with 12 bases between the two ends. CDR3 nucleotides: TGCGCCAGCAGCTTGGAGACTGGGATCCCGAACACCGGGGAGCTGTTTTTT. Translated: CASSLETGIPNTGELFF.

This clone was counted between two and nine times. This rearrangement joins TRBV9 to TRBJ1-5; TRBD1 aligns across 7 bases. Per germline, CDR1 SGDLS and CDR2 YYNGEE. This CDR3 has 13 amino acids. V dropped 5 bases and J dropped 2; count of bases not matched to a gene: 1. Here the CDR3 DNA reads TGTGCCAGCAGTGGACAGGGCAATCAGCCCCAGCATTTT. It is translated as CASSGQGNQPQHF. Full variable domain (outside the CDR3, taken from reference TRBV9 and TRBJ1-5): DSGVTQTPKHLITATGQRVTLRCSPRSGDLSVYWYQQSLDQGLQFLIQYYNGEERAKGNILERFSAQQFPDLHSELNLSSLELGDSALYFCASSGQGNQPQHFGDGTRLSIL.

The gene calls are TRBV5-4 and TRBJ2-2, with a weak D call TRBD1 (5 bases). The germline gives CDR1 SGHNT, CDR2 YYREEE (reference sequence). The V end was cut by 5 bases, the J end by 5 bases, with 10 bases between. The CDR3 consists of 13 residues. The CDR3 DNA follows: TGTGCCAGCAGGGCACAGGTTACCGGGGAGCTGTTTTTT. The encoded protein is CASRAQVTGELFF.

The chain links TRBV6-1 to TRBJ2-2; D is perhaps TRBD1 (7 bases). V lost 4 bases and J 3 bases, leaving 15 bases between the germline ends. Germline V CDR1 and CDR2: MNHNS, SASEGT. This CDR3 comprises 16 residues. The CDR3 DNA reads TGTGCCAGCAGTGGACCAGGGGGAGGTGACACCGGGGAGCTGTTTTTT. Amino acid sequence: CASSGPGGGDTGELFF.

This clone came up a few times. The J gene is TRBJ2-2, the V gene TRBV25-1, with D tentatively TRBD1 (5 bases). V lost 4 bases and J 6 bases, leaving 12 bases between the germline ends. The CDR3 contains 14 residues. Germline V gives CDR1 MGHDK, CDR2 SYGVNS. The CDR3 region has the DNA TGTGCCAGCAGTGGGCAGGGAAGACCCGGGGAGCTGTTTTTT. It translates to CASSGQGRPGELFF.

The CDR3 DNA reads TGTGCCATCAGCAACCAGCGGGGGGGCTCCGAGCAGTACTTC. It translates to CAISNQRGGSEQYF. J is TRBJ2-7 and V is TRBV10-3; the match to TRBD2 covers 10 bases. The ends lost 6 bases at V and 6 bases at J; junction bases unmatched: 8. The CDR3 extends over 14 amino acids. CDR1 is ENHRY, CDR2 SYGVKD, per germline.

The CDR3, as DNA: TGTGCCAGCAGCACCCATCGTGGCGAGGAAAAACTGTTTTTT. It yields the protein CASSTHRGEEKLFF. This chain links TRBV7-9 with TRBJ1-4; D uncertain. The CDR3 spans 14 residues. The germline gives CDR1 SEHNR, CDR2 FQNEAQ (reference sequence). The ends were cut back, 5 bases at V and 8 bases at J, with 15 bases in the middle.

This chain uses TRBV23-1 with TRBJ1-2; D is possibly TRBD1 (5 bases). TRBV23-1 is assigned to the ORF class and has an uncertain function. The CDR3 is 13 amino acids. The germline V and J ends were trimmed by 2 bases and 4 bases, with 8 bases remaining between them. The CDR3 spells CASSQRGIYGYTF. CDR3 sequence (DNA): TGCGCCAGCAGTCAACGGGGGATCTATGGCTACACCTTC.

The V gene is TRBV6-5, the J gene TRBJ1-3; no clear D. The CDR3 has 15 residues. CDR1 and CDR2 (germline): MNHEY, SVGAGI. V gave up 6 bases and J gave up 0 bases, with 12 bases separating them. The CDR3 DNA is TGTGCCAGCAGCCGCTTGTCGGGCTCTGGAAACACCATATATTTT. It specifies CASSRLSGSGNTIYF.

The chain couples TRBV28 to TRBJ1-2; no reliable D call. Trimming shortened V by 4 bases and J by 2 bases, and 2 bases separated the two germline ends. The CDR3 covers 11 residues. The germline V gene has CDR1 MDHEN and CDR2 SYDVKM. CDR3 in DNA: TGTGCCAGCAGTTCAAACTATGGCTACACCTTC. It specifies CASSSNYGYTF.

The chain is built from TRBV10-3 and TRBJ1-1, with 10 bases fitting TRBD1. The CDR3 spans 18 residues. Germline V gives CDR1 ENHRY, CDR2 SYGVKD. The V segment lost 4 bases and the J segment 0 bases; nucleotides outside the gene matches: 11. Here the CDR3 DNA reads TGTGCCATCAGTGGGTTTACCGGGACAGGGGTGGTGAACACTGAAGCTTTCTTT. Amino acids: CAISGFTGTGVVNTEAFF.

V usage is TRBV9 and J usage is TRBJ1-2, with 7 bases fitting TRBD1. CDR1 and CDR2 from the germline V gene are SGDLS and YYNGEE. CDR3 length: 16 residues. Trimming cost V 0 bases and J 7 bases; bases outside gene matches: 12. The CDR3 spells CASSVAASDRAGGYTF. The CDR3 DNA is TGTGCCAGCAGCGTAGCTGCCTCCGACAGGGCCGGTGGCTACACCTTC.

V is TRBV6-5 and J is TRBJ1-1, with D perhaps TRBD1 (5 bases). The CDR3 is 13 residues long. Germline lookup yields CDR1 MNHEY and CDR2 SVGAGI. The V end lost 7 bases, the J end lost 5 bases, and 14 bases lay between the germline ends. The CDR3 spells CASTRGRTTEAFF. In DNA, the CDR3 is TGTGCCAGCACCCGGGGAAGGACAACTGAAGCTTTCTTT.